This passage covers 24 T cell receptor beta chains from one sample sequenced in a study of blood T cell repertoires in COVID-19. Here immunoSEQ multiplex PCR was the method, and the copy in TCRdb shows in-frame clones only, minus some. The profile covers 35,000 to 40,000 clones, with 70% to 90% appearing a single time and 12% to 15% taken by the ten largest. Material: peripheral blood. Receptors were obtained from a human donor in a cohort sampled during active COVID-19.

The chain carries TRBV7-2 and TRBJ2-3, with D tentatively TRBD2 (6 bases). V was clipped by 2 bases and J by 2 bases, with 23 bases between them. In germline, CDR1 is SGHTA, CDR2 FQGNSA. The CDR3 extends over 19 amino acids. CDR3 in DNA: TGTGCCAGCAGCTTAAACGATCCGGCTGGGGGGACCCTCACAGATACGCAGTATTTT. Translation: CASSLNDPAGGTLTDTQYF.

The genes are TRBV6-1 and TRBJ2-3; TRBD2 is a possible D gene (6 bases). CDR1 is MNHNS and CDR2 is SASEGT in the germline V gene. Trimming stripped 4 bases from V and 0 bases from J, with 17 bases between. The CDR3 consists of 17 residues. The CDR3 reads CASSAGRGLSSTDTQYF. CDR3 coding DNA: TGTGCCAGCAGTGCAGGGCGGGGATTAAGCAGCACAGATACGCAGTATTTT.

The CDR3 sequence: CASSESRQGAGEKLFF. The CDR3 DNA is TGTGCCAGCAGTGAAAGCCGACAGGGGGCGGGGGAAAAACTGTTTTTT. The chain links TRBV2 to TRBJ1-4; 10 bases line up with TRBD1. The CDR3 covers 16 residues. With 2 bases clipped from V and 8 bases from J, the junction kept 8 bases outside the gene matches. Looked up from germline, CDR1 is SNHLY and CDR2 is FYNNEI.

The chain recombines TRBV6-1 with TRBJ2-7; D might be TRBD2 (6 bases). This CDR3 has 15 residues. Trimming took 2 bases from V and 2 from J, leaving 13 bases between them. Germline CDR1 is MNHNS and CDR2 is SASEGT. The DNA for the CDR3 is TGTGCCAGCAGTGAAAGGAACAGGAGGGCCTACGAGCAGTACTTC. It codes for CASSERNRRAYEQYF.

The genes are TRBV19 and TRBJ1-4; a weak D match, TRBD1 (6 bases). Germline V CDR1 and CDR2: LNHDA, SQIVND (reference sequence). This CDR3 has 16 amino acids. Deletions cut 4 bases from V and 4 bases from J, with 16 bases between. The CDR3 protein is CASSTRRGGNNEKLFF. The DNA for the CDR3 is TGTGCCAGTAGTACCCGACGGGGGGGCAATAATGAAAAACTGTTTTTT.

J is TRBJ2-1 and V is TRBV24-1; D gene uncertain. Germline-derived CDR1 and CDR2 are KGHDR and SFDVKD. CDR3 length: 11 residues. Trimming removed 4 bases at V and 6 bases at J, with 3 bases between. The CDR3 DNA reads as TGTGCCACCAGTGACTTCAATGAGCAGTTCTTC. Protein: CATSDFNEQFF.

This clone was counted once. V gene TRBV6-1 combines with J gene TRBJ2-1; D remains ambiguous. The CDR3 is 14 amino acids. V dropped 0 bases and J dropped 3 bases, with 6 bases sitting between them. Per the germline V gene, CDR1 is MNHNS and CDR2 is SASEGT. As DNA, the CDR3 is TGTGCCAGCAGTGAAGCCCACGGCTACAATGAGCAGTTCTTC. This encodes CASSEAHGYNEQFF.

The chain carries TRBV6-5 and TRBJ2-7; TRBD1 might be the D (7 bases). V was pared by 4 bases and J by 6 bases, with 16 bases between. This CDR3 comprises 14 residues. Germline loops: CDR1 MNHEY, CDR2 SVGAGI. CDR3 sequence: CASSFQQGTGEQYF. DNA for the CDR3: TGTGCCAGCAGTTTCCAACAGGGGACTGGCGAGCAGTACTTC.

The V call is TRBV4-2, the J call TRBJ2-2; 10 bases align to TRBD2. Germline loops: CDR1 LGHNA, CDR2 YNFKEQ. V lost 1 base to trimming and J lost 2 bases; unmatched junction nucleotides: 1. The CDR3 has 16 amino acids. This chain's CDR3 is CASSQGTSGNTGELFF. CDR3 sequence (DNA): TGTGCCAGCAGCCAAGGGACTAGCGGAAACACCGGGGAGCTGTTTTTT.

This chain connects TRBV3-1 (or the pseudogene TRBV3-2) to TRBJ2-5, with a possible D match to TRBD1 (6 bases). The V end was cut by 3 bases, the J end by 1 base, with 24 bases between. CDR1 LGHDT and CDR2 YNNKEL come from the germline V gene (reference sequence). The CDR3 consists of 19 residues. CDR3: CASSHQQMGHAFFQETQYF. The CDR3 coding sequence is TGTGCCAGCAGCCACCAGCAGATGGGACACGCGTTTTTCCAAGAGACCCAGTACTTC.

The DNA of the CDR3 is TGTGCCACCTCGGACAGGGGTTCCTACGAGCAGTACTTC. It yields the protein CATSDRGSYEQYF. The V call is TRBV27, the J call TRBJ2-7; 9 bases are a match to TRBD1. The CDR3 runs 13 residues. V shed 10 bases, J shed 1 base, and the junction held 5 bases outside the gene matches. Germline CDR1 reads MNHEY; CDR2 reads SMNVEV (reference sequence).

This clone was seen only a few times. V gene TRBV5-1 combines with J gene TRBJ1-2, with 7 bases fitting TRBD1. Germline lookup yields CDR1 SGHRS and CDR2 YFSETQ. V was pared by 3 bases and J by 5 bases, with 13 bases of the junction left unmatched. The CDR3 has 16 amino acids. The CDR3 is CASSSGTAALGYGYTF. The CDR3 DNA is TGCGCCAGCAGCTCCGGGACAGCGGCCTTAGGGTATGGCTACACCTTC.

Comments on this clone: Compared with germline, one end of the junction differs, possibly owing to a read error. The V call is TRBV10-3, the J call TRBJ1-2, with 9 bases aligning to TRBD1. Germline lookup yields CDR1 ENHRY and CDR2 SYGVKD. This CDR3 spans 14 amino acids. The CDR3 loop is CAISEGTGNTFFFF. The CDR3 nucleotides read TGTGCCATCAGTGAGGGGACAGGGAATACATTCTTCTTCTTC.

The V gene is TRBV9, the J gene TRBJ2-2; TRBD1 agrees at 9 bases. V trimming: 4 bases; J trimming: 5 bases; junction bases outside the gene matches: 6. Per the germline V gene, CDR1 is SGDLS and CDR2 is YYNGEE. This CDR3 contains 15 residues. The DNA of the CDR3 is TGTGCCAGCAGCCCGGGACAGGGAAAGACCGGGGAGCTGTTTTTT. This encodes CASSPGQGKTGELFF.

The chain carries TRBV7-8 and TRBJ1-2; D unresolved. The V gene lost 3 bases and the J gene lost 3 bases, with 11 bases spanning the gap. CDR1 and CDR2 from the germline V gene are SGHVS and FQNEAQ. The CDR3 totals 14 residues. In nucleotides, the CDR3 is TGTGCCAGCAGCTTGGGCCCCAGAGACTATGGCTACACCTTC. The encoded protein is CASSLGPRDYGYTF.

V usage is TRBV10-2 and J usage is TRBJ1-2; 8 nucleotides match TRBD1. The V segment lost 7 bases and the J segment 6 bases; nucleotides outside the gene matches: 4. Germline assignment: CDR1 WSHSY and CDR2 SAAADI. This CDR3 is 12 amino acids long. The DNA of the CDR3 is TGCGCCAGCACATGGACAGGGAATGGCTACACCTTC. Protein product: CASTWTGNGYTF.

The chain employs TRBV6-1 and TRBJ1-2; 7 bases align to TRBD1. The CDR3 is made up of 14 amino acids. Per the germline V gene, CDR1 is MNHNS and CDR2 is SASEGT. V shed 0 bases and J 2 bases; nucleotides not matched to a gene: 0. CDR3 amino acids: CASSEARGNYGYTF. CDR3 bases: TGTGCCAGCAGTGAAGCCAGGGGGAACTATGGCTACACCTTC.

V usage is TRBV19 and J usage is TRBJ1-5, with D perhaps matching TRBD1 (5 bases). This CDR3 region has 16 residues. V dropped 2 bases and J dropped 5 bases, with 16 bases sitting between them. The germline gives CDR1 LNHDA, CDR2 SQIVND (reference sequence). CDR3 sequence: CASSIMGGYLDQPQHF. The DNA for the CDR3 is TGTGCCAGTAGTATAATGGGGGGGTATTTGGATCAGCCCCAGCATTTT. The complete variable domain, with remaining parts taken from reference TRBV19 and TRBJ1-5, reads DGGITQSPKYLFRKEGQNVTLSCEQNLNHDAMYWYRQDPGQGLRLIYYSQIVNDFQKGDIAEGYSVSREKKESFPLTVTSAQKNPTAFYLCASSIMGGYLDQPQHFGDGTRLSIL.

The V call is TRBV3-1 (or the pseudogene TRBV3-2), the J call TRBJ2-7; the D is unclear. Germline-derived CDR1 and CDR2 are LGHDT and YNNKEL (reference sequence). This CDR3 region has 11 residues. V was clipped by 7 bases and J by 6 bases, with 10 bases between them. The CDR3 loop reads CASKPCCEQYF. In DNA, the CDR3 is TGTGCCAGCAAGCCCTGCTGCGAGCAGTACTTC.

The chain couples TRBV7-9 to TRBJ2-7, with 9 bases fitting TRBD1. The CDR3 contains 15 residues. Germline V gene data show CDR1 as SEHNR and CDR2 as FQNEAQ (reference sequence). V lost 1 base, J lost 6 bases, and 7 bases stayed unmatched. The CDR3 protein is CASSLGWDRVAEQYF. CDR3 DNA: TGTGCCAGCAGCTTAGGTTGGGACAGGGTGGCCGAGCAGTACTTC.

A few counts support this clone. The CDR3 protein is CASSLDGGVAKNIQYF. The CDR3 DNA is TGTGCCAGCAGCTTGGACGGGGGGGTCGCCAAAAACATTCAGTACTTC. The chain uses TRBV5-4 and TRBJ2-4; 8 bases agree with TRBD2. Unmatched junction bases numbered 3, after V lost 0 bases and J lost 1 base. Germline CDR1 and CDR2: SGHNT and YYREEE (reference sequence). CDR3 length: 16 amino acids.

The sample holds one count of this clone. The rearrangement joins TRBV5-1 to TRBJ1-1; D ambiguous. This CDR3 has 13 amino acids. Per germline, CDR1 SGHRS and CDR2 YFSETQ. Deletions cut 0 bases from V and 7 bases from J, with 10 bases between. This CDR3 reads CASSLAGGGEAFF. For the CDR3, the DNA is TGCGCCAGCAGCTTGGCTGGAGGTGGTGAAGCTTTCTTT.

In its sample, this clone was seen a few times. The V call is TRBV5-1, the J call TRBJ2-3; 8 nucleotides line up with TRBD2. The ends lost 1 base at V and 4 bases at J; junction bases unmatched: 8. Germline CDR1 is SGHRS and CDR2 is YFSETQ. The CDR3 length is 16 residues. In DNA form, the CDR3 reads TGCGCCAGCAGCTTGCCGGGACTAGGGGGGGCAGATACGCAGTATTTT. It translates to CASSLPGLGGADTQYF. The whole variable domain, remainder taken from reference TRBV5-1 and TRBJ2-3, is KAGVTQTPRYLIKTRGQQVTLSCSPISGHRSVSWYQQTPGQGLQFLFEYFSETQRNKGNFPGRFSGRQFSNSRSEMNVSTLELGDSALYLCASSLPGLGGADTQYFGPGTRLTVL.

This sequence joins TRBV5-6 and TRBJ1-5, with a weak D call TRBD1 (6 bases). The CDR3 sequence is 14 residues long. Germline values: CDR1 SGHDT, CDR2 YYEEEE. V was pared by 6 bases and J by 4 bases, with 14 bases between. The CDR3 sequence: CASNRRQGNQPQHF. The CDR3 DNA is TGTGCCAGCAACAGGAGGCAGGGGAATCAGCCCCAGCATTTT.